The T cell receptor (beta chain) under discussion was sequenced for a study of cytomegalovirus exposure and HLA in healthy donors. General study results and limits: Most observed TCR sequences were rare, whereas some public TCRs were detected in many donors.

Amplification used 60 Vbeta primers and 13 Jbeta primers. Sequencing used immunoSEQ multiplex PCR; TCRdb keeps in-frame clones, though not all of them. Here the sample spans 200,000 to 250,000 clones, approximately 79% being singletons. This clone was observed a few times. Its antigen is currently unknown. Sequenced sample: PBMCs. This clonotype was sampled from a man in his fifties or sixties in good health and CMV-seronegative.

The CDR3 DNA sequence: TGCGCCAGCAGCAGAACAGTAGACAATGAGCAGTTCTTC. Protein sequence: CASSRTVDNEQFF. V gene TRBV5-1 combines with J gene TRBJ2-1; D call uncertain. CDR3 length: 13 amino acids. V lost 4 bases and J 5 bases, leaving 10 bases between the germline ends. Germline loops: CDR1 SGHRS, CDR2 YFSETQ.